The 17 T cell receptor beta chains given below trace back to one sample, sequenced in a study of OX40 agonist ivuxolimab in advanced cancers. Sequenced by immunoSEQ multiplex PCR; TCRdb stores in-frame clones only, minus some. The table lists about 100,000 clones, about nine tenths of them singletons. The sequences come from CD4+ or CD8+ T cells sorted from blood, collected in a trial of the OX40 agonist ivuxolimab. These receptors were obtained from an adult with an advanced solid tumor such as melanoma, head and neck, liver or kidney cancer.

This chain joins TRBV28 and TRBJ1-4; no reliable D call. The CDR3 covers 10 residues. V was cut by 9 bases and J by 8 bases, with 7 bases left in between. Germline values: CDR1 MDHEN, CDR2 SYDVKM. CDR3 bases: TGTGCCAGTAGAGGAGAAAAACTGTTTTTT. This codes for CASRGEKLFF.

The CDR3 bases are TGTGCCAGCAGTTCCAGGGTCCCAGATACGCAGTATTTT. It is translated as CASSSRVPDTQYF. The chain couples TRBV27 to TRBJ2-3; D is possibly TRBD1 (5 bases). Per the germline V gene, CDR1 is MNHEY and CDR2 is SMNVEV (reference sequence). V dropped 4 bases and J dropped 4 bases, with 9 bases sitting between them. The CDR3 length is 13 residues.

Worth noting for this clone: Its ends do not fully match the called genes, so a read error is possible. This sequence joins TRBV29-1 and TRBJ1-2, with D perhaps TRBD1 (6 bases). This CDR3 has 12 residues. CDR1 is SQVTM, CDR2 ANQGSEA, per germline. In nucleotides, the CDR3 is TGCAGCGTGGAAGACAGGCGTTATGGCTACACCTTC. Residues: CSVEDRRYGYTF.

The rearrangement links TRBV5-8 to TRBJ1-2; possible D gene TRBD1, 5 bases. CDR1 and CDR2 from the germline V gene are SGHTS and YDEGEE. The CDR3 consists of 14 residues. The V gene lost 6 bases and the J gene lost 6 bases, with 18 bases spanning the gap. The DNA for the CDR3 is TGTGCCAGCACCAGCAGGGACCGAGTCAATGGCTACACCTTC. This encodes CASTSRDRVNGYTF.

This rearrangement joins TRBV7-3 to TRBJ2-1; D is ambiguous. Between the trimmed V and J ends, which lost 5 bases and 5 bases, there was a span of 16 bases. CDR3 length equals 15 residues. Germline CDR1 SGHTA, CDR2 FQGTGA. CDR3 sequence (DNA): TGTGCCAGCAGCCCATTAGCTTTCTCTAACAATGAGCAGTTCTTC. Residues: CASSPLAFSNNEQFF.

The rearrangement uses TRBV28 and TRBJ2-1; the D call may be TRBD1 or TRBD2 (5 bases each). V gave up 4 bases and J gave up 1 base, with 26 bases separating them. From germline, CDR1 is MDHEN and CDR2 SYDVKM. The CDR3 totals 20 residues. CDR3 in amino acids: CASSSPGTHLSFRSYNEQFF. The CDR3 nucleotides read TGTGCCAGCAGTTCCCCCGGGACCCACCTTTCTTTTCGATCCTACAATGAGCAGTTCTTC.

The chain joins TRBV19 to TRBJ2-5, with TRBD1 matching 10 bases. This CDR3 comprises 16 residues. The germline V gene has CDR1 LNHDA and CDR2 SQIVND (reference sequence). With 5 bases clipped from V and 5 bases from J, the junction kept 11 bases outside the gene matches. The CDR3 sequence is CASSVKGTGVRETQYF. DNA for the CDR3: TGTGCCAGTAGTGTTAAAGGGACAGGGGTCCGGGAGACCCAGTACTTC.

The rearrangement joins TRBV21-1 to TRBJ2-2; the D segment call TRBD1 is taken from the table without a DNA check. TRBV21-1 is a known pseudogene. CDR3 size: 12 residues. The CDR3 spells CARQGRTGELFF. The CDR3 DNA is TGTGCCAGACAGGGGCGCACCGGGGAGCTGTTTTTT.

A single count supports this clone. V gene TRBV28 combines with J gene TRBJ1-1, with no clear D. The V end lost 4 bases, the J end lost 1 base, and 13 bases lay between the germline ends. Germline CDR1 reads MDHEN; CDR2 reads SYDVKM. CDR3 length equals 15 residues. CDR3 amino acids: CASSSAGSQNTEAFF. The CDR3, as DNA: TGTGCCAGCAGTTCCGCTGGCAGCCAGAACACTGAAGCTTTCTTT.

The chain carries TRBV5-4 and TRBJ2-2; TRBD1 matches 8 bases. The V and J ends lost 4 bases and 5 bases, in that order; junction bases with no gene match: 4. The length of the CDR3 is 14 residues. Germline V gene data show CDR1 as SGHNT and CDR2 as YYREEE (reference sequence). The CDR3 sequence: CASSRRGPTGELFF. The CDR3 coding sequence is TGTGCCAGCAGCCGCAGGGGGCCGACCGGGGAGCTGTTTTTT.

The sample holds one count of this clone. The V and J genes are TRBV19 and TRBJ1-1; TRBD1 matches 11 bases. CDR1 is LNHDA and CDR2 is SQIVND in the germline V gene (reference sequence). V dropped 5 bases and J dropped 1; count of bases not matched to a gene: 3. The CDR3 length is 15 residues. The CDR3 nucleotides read TGTGCCAGTAGTGTTGGGACAGGGGGGAACACTGAAGCTTTCTTT. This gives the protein CASSVGTGGNTEAFF.

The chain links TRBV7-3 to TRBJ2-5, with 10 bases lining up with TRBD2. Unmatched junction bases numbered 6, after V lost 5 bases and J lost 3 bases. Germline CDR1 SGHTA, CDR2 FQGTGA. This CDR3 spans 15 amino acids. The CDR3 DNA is TGTGCCAGCAGCAGCAATAGCGGGGGGAAAGAGACCCAGTACTTC. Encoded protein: CASSSNSGGKETQYF.

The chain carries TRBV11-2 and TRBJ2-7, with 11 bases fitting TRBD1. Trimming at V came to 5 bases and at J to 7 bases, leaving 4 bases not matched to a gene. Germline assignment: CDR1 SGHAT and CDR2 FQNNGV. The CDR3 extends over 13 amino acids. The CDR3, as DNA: TGTGCCAGCAGCCAGGACAGGGGGCAAGAGCAGTACTTC. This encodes CASSQDRGQEQYF.

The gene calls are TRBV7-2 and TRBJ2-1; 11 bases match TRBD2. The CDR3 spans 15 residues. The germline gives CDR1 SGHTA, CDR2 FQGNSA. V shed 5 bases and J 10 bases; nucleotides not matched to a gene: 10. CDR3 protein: CASSLSGRALEEQFF. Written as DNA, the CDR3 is TGTGCCAGCAGCCTTAGCGGGAGGGCCTTAGAGGAGCAGTTCTTC. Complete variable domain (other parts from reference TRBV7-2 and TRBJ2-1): GAGVSQSPSNKVTEKGKDVELRCDPISGHTALYWYRQSLGQGLEFLIYFQGNSAPDKSGLPSDRFSAERTGGSVSTLTIQRTQQEDSAVYLCASSLSGRALEEQFFGPGTRLTVL.

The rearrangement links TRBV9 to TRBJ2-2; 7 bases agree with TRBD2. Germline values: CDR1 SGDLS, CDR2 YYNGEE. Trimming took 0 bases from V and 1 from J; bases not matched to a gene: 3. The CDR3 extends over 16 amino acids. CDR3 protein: CASSVGGGRNTGELFF. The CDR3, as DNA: TGTGCCAGCAGCGTAGGGGGCGGGAGGAACACCGGGGAGCTGTTTTTT.

DNA for the CDR3: TGTGCCAGCAGCCAAAGACTTGGAACCTCTAATGAGCAGTTCTTC. Translated: CASSQRLGTSNEQFF. This sequence joins TRBV7-9 and TRBJ2-1, with D unresolved. The V and J ends lost 5 bases and 7 bases respectively, with 18 bases between them. This CDR3 has 15 residues. Germline lookup yields CDR1 SEHNR and CDR2 FQNEAQ (reference sequence).

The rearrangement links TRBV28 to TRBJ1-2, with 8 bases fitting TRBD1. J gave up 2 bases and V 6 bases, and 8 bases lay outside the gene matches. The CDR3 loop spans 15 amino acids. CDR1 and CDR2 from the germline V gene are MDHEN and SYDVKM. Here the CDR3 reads CASSYTGTGNYGYTF. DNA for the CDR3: TGTGCCAGCAGCTACACAGGGACAGGAAACTATGGCTACACCTTC.